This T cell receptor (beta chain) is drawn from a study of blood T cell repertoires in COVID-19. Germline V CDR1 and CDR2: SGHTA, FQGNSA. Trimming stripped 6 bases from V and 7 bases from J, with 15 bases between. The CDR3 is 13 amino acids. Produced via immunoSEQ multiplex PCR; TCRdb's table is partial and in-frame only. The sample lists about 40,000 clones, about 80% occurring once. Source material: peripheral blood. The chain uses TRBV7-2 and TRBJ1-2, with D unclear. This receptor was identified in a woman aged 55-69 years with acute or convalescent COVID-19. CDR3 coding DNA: TGTGCCAGCAGAGGTCAGGTGAATAGTGGCTACACCTTC. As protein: CASRGQVNSGYTF.